These T cell receptor beta chains were read from a single sample in a study of T cells in tumors after PD-1 blockade. Sequenced by immunoSEQ multiplex PCR; TCRdb stores in-frame clones only, minus some. The repertoire holds roughly 48,000 clones, 81% seen once, with 4% to 5% in the top ten. The source was PBMCs, collected before anti-PD-1 treatment. The receptors come from a human donor with basal cell carcinoma. The CDR3 runs from the conserved cysteine through the conserved F or W. A D gene is named only where the DNA matches it firmly. Only part of the rows carry a size: once, few, many, or a class if the clone is expanded.

j_gene | d_gene | abundance | v_gene | CDR3aa | CDR3nt
TRBJ1-1 | . | . | TRBV5-1 | CASSLGGGSTVRNTEAFF | TGCGCCAGCAGCTTGGGGGGGGGATCGACAGTTAGGAACACTGAAGCTTTCTTT
TRBJ1-5 | . | . | TRBV19 | CATGVVNQPQHF | TGTGCCACCGGGGTGGTTAATCAGCCCCAGCATTTT
TRBJ1-5 | . | . | TRBV18 | CASSPDRNQPQHF | TGTGCCAGCTCACCTGACAGAAACCAGCCCCAGCATTTT
TRBJ1-2 | TRBD1 | . | TRBV24-1 | CATSDQGQGPSSGYTF | TGTGCCACCAGTGACCAGGGACAGGGGCCTTCGTCTGGCTACACCTTC
TRBJ2-7 | . | . | TRBV30 | CAWSMGTYEQYF | TGTGCCTGGAGTATGGGGACCTACGAGCAGTACTTC
TRBJ2-5 | . | once | TRBV11-1 | CASGHSLRSSGKTQYF | TGTGCCAGCGGCCATTCGCTTAGGAGCTCGGGGAAGACCCAGTACTTC
TRBJ1-2 | . | . | TRBV7-5 | CASMATLGGYTF | TGTGCCTCCATGGCTACCCTGGGGGGCTACACCTTC
TRBJ2-2 | TRBD1 | . | TRBV5-1 | CASSLAAGGTGELFF | TGCGCCAGCAGCTTGGCGGCAGGGGGCACCGGGGAGCTGTTTTTT
TRBJ1-1 | . | . | TRBV5-1 | CASSLEGSRNTEAFF | TGCGCCAGCAGCTTGGAAGGCAGCCGGAACACTGAAGCTTTCTTT
TRBJ1-2 | . | . | TRBV5-4 | CASSLALENGYTF | TGTGCCAGCAGCTTGGCCCTAGAGAATGGCTACACCTTC
TRBJ1-1 | . | . | TRBV5-4 | CASTLAGRSLGTEAFF | TGTGCCAGCACCCTGGCGGGCCGATCCTTAGGAACTGAAGCTTTCTTT
TRBJ2-3 | TRBD2 | few | TRBV2 | CASSAIAGEFTDTQYF | TGTGCCAGCAGTGCAATAGCGGGGGAGTTCACAGATACGCAGTATTTT
TRBJ2-3 | . | once | TRBV15 | CATSRATDTQYF | TGTGCCACCAGCAGAGCAACAGATACGCAGTATTTT
TRBJ2-7 | . | . | TRBV7-8 | CASSRDITYEQYF | TGTGCCAGCAGCCGGGACATAACCTACGAGCAGTACTTC
TRBJ2-1 | . | . | TRBV24-1 | CATSEALGGHNEQFF | TGTGCCACCAGTGAGGCTCTAGGAGGCCACAATGAGCAGTTCTTC
TRBJ2-5 | . | . | TRBV24-1 | CATCRGEGETQYF | TGTGCCACTTGCAGGGGGGAGGGAGAGACCCAGTACTTC
TRBJ1-3 | . | few | TRBV20-1 | CGAGTGNTIYF | TGCGGGGCCGGGACTGGAAACACCATATATTTT
TRBJ2-1 | TRBD2 | . | TRBV29-1 | CSVVGRGANEQFF | TGCAGCGTTGTTGGGCGGGGGGCGAATGAGCAGTTCTTC
TRBJ2-2 | TRBD2 | . | TRBV2 | CASRLAGAGAGELFF | TGTGCCAGCAGGCTAGCGGGGGCCGGGGCGGGGGAGCTGTTTTTT
TRBJ2-3 | . | . | TRBV5-6 | CASRGTDTQYF | TGTGCCAGCAGAGGGACAGATACGCAGTATTTT
TRBJ2-1 | TRBD1 | once | TRBV18 | CASSPGQGRNEQFF | TGTGCCAGCTCACCGGGACAGGGGAGAAATGAGCAGTTCTTC
TRBJ2-7 | TRBD2 | few | TRBV4-2 | CASSQGLAGTYEQYF | TGTGCCAGCAGCCAAGGGCTAGCGGGGACCTACGAGCAGTACTTC
TRBJ2-5 | . | . | TRBV5-1 | CASSSGGNQETQYF | TGCGCCAGCAGCTCGGGGGGCAACCAAGAGACCCAATACTTC
TRBJ1-1 | . | . | TRBV19 | CASSTRTQINTEAFF | TGTGCCAGTAGTACACGGACGCAGATCAACACTGAAGCTTTCTTT
TRBJ1-4 | . | . | TRBV30 | CAWSGGLGNEKLFF | TGTGCCTGGAGTGGGGGGCTGGGTAATGAAAAACTGTTTTTT
TRBJ2-2 | TRBD1 | few | TRBV7-6 | CASSLGGGPTGELFF | TGTGCCAGCAGCTTAGGAGGGGGCCCCACCGGGGAGCTGTTTTTT
TRBJ1-1 | . | . | TRBV6-5 | CASSYYGTNTEAFF | TGTGCCAGCAGTTACTACGGGACGAACACTGAAGCTTTCTTT
TRBJ2-7 | TRBD1 | . | TRBV14 | CASSRDRYSYEQYF | TGTGCCAGCAGCCGGGACAGGTACTCCTACGAGCAGTACTTC
TRBJ1-2 | TRBD1 | . | TRBV6-1 | CASSEFFGQGRGYTF | TGTGCCAGCAGTGAATTTTTCGGACAGGGGCGGGGCTACACCTTC
TRBJ2-1 | TRBD2 | once | TRBV11-3 | CASSLGWTSGGAVSYNEQFF | TGTGCCAGCAGCTTAGGGTGGACTAGCGGGGGGGCCGTCTCCTACAATGAGCAGTTCTTC
TRBJ1-1 | TRBD1 | . | TRBV27 | CASSLLQGVAEAFF | TGTGCCAGCAGTTTATTACAGGGGGTTGCTGAAGCTTTCTTT
TRBJ2-2 | . | once | TRBV30 | CACPSGGSIGGELFF | TGTGCCTGCCCCTCAGGGGGGTCGATCGGCGGGGAGCTGTTTTTT
TRBJ1-2 | . | . | TRBV2 | CASNMDPYGYTF | TGTGCCAGCAACATGGACCCCTATGGCTACACCTTC
TRBJ1-1 | . | once | TRBV6-5 | CASRLTPDSEAFF | TGTGCCAGCAGACTCACACCAGACAGTGAAGCTTTCTTT
TRBJ2-1 | TRBD2 | . | TRBV11-3 | CASSTSGVKYEQFF | TGTGCCAGTTCGACTAGCGGGGTTAAGTATGAGCAGTTCTTC
TRBJ2-5 | . | . | TRBV6-5 | CASTTDPGEETQYF | TGTGCCAGCACAACAGACCCGGGGGAGGAGACCCAGTACTTC
TRBJ2-5 | TRBD2 | . | TRBV5-1 | CASSLVGLAGVETQYF | TGCGCCAGCAGCTTGGTGGGACTAGCGGGGGTAGAGACCCAGTACTTC
TRBJ2-6 | TRBD1 | . | TRBV19 | CASSIPTGAGANVLTF | TGTGCCAGTAGTATTCCCACAGGGGCTGGGGCCAACGTCCTGACTTTC
TRBJ1-2 | . | few | TRBV30 | CAWSLLRANYGYTF | TGTGCCTGGAGTCTTTTGAGGGCTAACTATGGCTACACCTTC
TRBJ2-3 | . | . | TRBV5-4 | CASSPQGLSTDTQYF | TGTGCCAGCAGCCCGCAGGGCTTAAGCACAGATACGCAGTATTTT
TRBJ1-1 | . | . | TRBV27 | CASALGRTTEAFF | TGTGCCAGCGCCCTGGGAAGGACGACTGAAGCTTTCTTT
TRBJ2-7 | . | . | TRBV12-3/TRBV12-4 | CASSSGISYEQYF | TGCGCCAGCAGTTCTGGGATCTCCTACGAGCAGTACTTC
TRBJ2-7 | . | . | TRBV27 | CASGKGYEQYF | TGTGCCAGCGGCAAGGGCTACGAGCAGTACTTC
TRBJ2-1 | . | . | TRBV29-1 | CSVRPEGGSYNEQFF | TGCAGCGTTCGTCCGGAGGGAGGCTCCTACAATGAGCAGTTCTTC
TRBJ2-3 | TRBD2 | once | TRBV6-4 | CASSDSGGGATDTQYF | TGTGCCAGCAGTGACTCGGGCGGGGGGGCGACAGATACGCAGTATTTT
TRBJ1-5 | . | . | TRBV10-3 | CAIAGTNNQPQHF | TGTGCCATCGCTGGCACCAACAATCAGCCCCAGCATTTT
TRBJ2-4 | TRBD1 | . | TRBV5-8 | CASSFGRGRENIQYF | TGTGCCAGCAGCTTTGGCAGGGGGCGGGAAAACATTCAGTACTTC
TRBJ1-2 | TRBD1 | . | TRBV25-1 | CASSERGRVGYTF | TGTGCCAGCAGTGAAAGGGGGCGCGTTGGCTACACCTTC